Listed here are 28 T cell receptor beta chains from one sample, sequenced in a study of neoadjuvant anti-PD-1 for oral cavity cancer. The table came from immunoSEQ multiplex PCR; TCRdb's copy has only in-frame clones and leaves some out. The table includes about 12,000 clones, 55% to 70% detected once. The specimen was tumor tissue, collected before nivolumab (anti-PD-1) treatment. Every receptor here comes from a person aged 40-85 years with oral cavity squamous cell carcinoma. The donor label of this sample is uncertain.

The chain uses TRBV2 and TRBJ2-7; D might be TRBD2 (6 bases). Trimming took 5 bases from V and 2 from J, leaving 7 bases between them. Germline V CDR1 and CDR2: SNHLY, FYNNEI. The CDR3 covers 12 residues. CDR3 loop: CASSTGAYEQYF. In DNA, the CDR3 is TGTGCCAGCAGTACGGGGGCCTACGAGCAGTACTTC.

This sequence joins TRBV28 and TRBJ1-2; TRBD1 aligns across 8 bases. The CDR3 is 14 amino acids. J lost 4 bases, V lost 3 bases, and 4 bases had no gene match. Germline V CDR1 and CDR2: MDHEN, SYDVKM. Here the CDR3 reads CASSLRTGLYGYTF. The CDR3 nucleotides are TGTGCCAGCAGTTTGCGGACAGGGCTCTATGGCTACACCTTC.

The chain has TRBV7-4 and TRBJ2-6; D is ambiguous. The CDR3 spans 18 residues. The V end was cut by 5 bases, the J end by 5 bases, with 22 bases between. Looked up from germline, CDR1 is SGHVT and CDR2 is SQSDAQ. The CDR3 nucleotides read TGTGCCAGCAGCCTACATGGTTGCCCACAAAGTCGGGCCAACGTCCTGACTTTC. Its protein is CASSLHGCPQSRANVLTF.

This clone was recorded once. The V gene is TRBV29-1, the J gene TRBJ2-1, with TRBD2 matching over 12 bases. This CDR3 is 13 amino acids long. Trimming cost V 7 bases and J 4 bases; bases outside gene matches: 2. Germline CDR1 and CDR2: SQVTM and ANQGSEA. CDR3 DNA: TGCAGCGGGACTAGCGGGGTTTACAATGAGCAGTTCTTC. This sequence encodes CSGTSGVYNEQFF.

The rearrangement uses TRBV2 and TRBJ2-3; 8 bases align to TRBD2. Germline lookup yields CDR1 SNHLY and CDR2 FYNNEI. The CDR3 runs 13 residues. V lost 11 bases to trimming and J lost 5 bases; unmatched junction nucleotides: 9. CDR3 coding DNA: TGTGCCTCCTACGGGGGGGAGGAAGATACGCAGTATTTT. Translated: CASYGGEEDTQYF.

Here the CDR3 reads CSVARIGNEQFF. The CDR3 region has the DNA TGCAGCGTTGCACGCATCGGGAATGAGCAGTTCTTC. This chain uses TRBV29-1 with TRBJ2-1, with D unclear. This CDR3 is built from 12 residues. Trimming shortened V by 4 bases and J by 7 bases, and 11 bases separated the two germline ends. Germline V lookup: CDR1 SQVTM, CDR2 ANQGSEA.

V usage is TRBV7-2 and J usage is TRBJ2-1; TRBD2 might be the D (6 bases). Trimming took 5 bases from V and 7 from J, leaving 15 bases between them. Germline values: CDR1 SGHTA, CDR2 FQGNSA. This CDR3 is 14 amino acids long. The DNA of the CDR3 is TGTGCCAGCAGCGCAACACTAGGGAGGAATGAGCAGTTCTTC. Residues: CASSATLGRNEQFF.

The chain carries TRBV9 and TRBJ2-2, with 12 positions matching TRBD2. V lost 0 bases, J lost 7 bases, and 13 bases stayed unmatched. CDR3 length: 19 amino acids. CDR1 is SGDLS, CDR2 YYNGEE, per germline. CDR3: CASSVGASGRAPGDGELFF. CDR3 DNA: TGTGCCAGCAGCGTAGGTGCTAGCGGGAGGGCCCCCGGAGACGGGGAGCTGTTTTTT.

There are a few counts of this clone. The chain recombines TRBV21-1 with TRBJ1-6. TRBV21-1 counts as a pseudogene. The CDR3 runs to 16 residues. CDR3 in DNA: TGTGCCAGCAGCGGGAGGGACAGCTCCTATAATTCACCCCTCCACTTT. This sequence encodes CASSGRDSSYNSPLHF.

The CDR3 DNA sequence: TGTGCCGGAACTCAGGATTTCAACACTGAAGCTTTCTTT. Encoded protein: CAGTQDFNTEAFF. V and J are TRBV6-6 and TRBJ1-1; D unclear. Looked up from germline, CDR1 is MNHNY and CDR2 is SVGAGI (reference sequence). Deletions cut 11 bases from V and 2 bases from J, with 15 bases between. The CDR3 runs 13 residues.

The chain joins TRBV7-9 to TRBJ2-3, with D possibly matching TRBD2 (6 bases). Germline assignment: CDR1 SEHNR and CDR2 FQNEAQ (reference sequence). CDR3 length equals 16 residues. The V end was cut by 5 bases, the J end by 5 bases, with 20 bases between. The CDR3 sequence is CASSLPGRGEQDTQYF. For the CDR3, the DNA is TGTGCCAGCAGCCTCCCGGGGCGGGGCGAGCAAGATACGCAGTATTTT.

V gene TRBV6-1 combines with J gene TRBJ1-2; 9 bases line up with TRBD1. V lost 3 bases, J lost 4 bases, and 6 bases stayed unmatched. The CDR3 spans 15 residues. Germline V gene data show CDR1 as MNHNS and CDR2 as SASEGT. The CDR3 protein is CASSEATGGLYGYTF. CDR3 sequence (DNA): TGTGCCAGCAGTGAGGCGACAGGGGGACTCTATGGCTACACCTTC.

This chain uses TRBV18 with TRBJ2-7; 9 bases line up with TRBD1. Germline assignment: CDR1 KGHSH and CDR2 LQKENI. The CDR3 contains 14 residues. With 4 bases clipped from V and 1 base from J, the junction kept 2 bases outside the gene matches. The CDR3: CASSQTGGSYEQYF. CDR3 coding DNA: TGTGCCAGCTCACAGACAGGGGGTTCCTACGAGCAGTACTTC.

V and J are TRBV2 and TRBJ2-5; 7 nucleotides align to TRBD1. From germline, CDR1 is SNHLY and CDR2 FYNNEI. The CDR3 covers 16 residues. The trim removed 6 bases at V and 5 bases at J, leaving 15 bases unmatched. CDR3 in amino acids: CASRRQGNVGSETQYF. CDR3 coding DNA: TGTGCCAGCAGACGACAGGGAAACGTTGGGTCGGAGACCCAGTACTTC.

The J gene is TRBJ1-5, the V gene TRBV11-2; no clear D. Trimming pared 0 bases from V and 10 bases from J, leaving 10 bases between. Germline-derived CDR1 and CDR2 are SGHAT and FQNNGV. This CDR3 has 13 amino acids. CDR3 bases: TGTGCCAGCAGCTTAGAGTATCTGCAACCCCAGCATTTT. Protein sequence: CASSLEYLQPQHF.

This clone was counted a few times. The rearrangement links TRBV11-2 to TRBJ2-3; D is undetermined. The germline CDR1 and CDR2 sequences are SGHAT and FQNNGV. Trimming took 0 bases from V and 2 from J, leaving 6 bases between them. The CDR3 runs 14 residues. The CDR3 region is CASSLDPFTDTQYF. CDR3 in DNA: TGTGCCAGCAGCTTAGATCCGTTCACAGATACGCAGTATTTT.

The V call is TRBV19, the J call TRBJ1-6; 8 bases are a match to TRBD1. V shed 3 bases, J shed 7 bases, and the junction held 8 bases outside the gene matches. From germline, CDR1 is LNHDA and CDR2 SQIVND (reference sequence). CDR3 length: 16 amino acids. The CDR3 DNA reads as TGTGCCAGTAGTATCCTACACAGGGGGGTAAATTCACCCCTCCACTTT. Translated, it gives CASSILHRGVNSPLHF.

J is TRBJ2-2 and V is TRBV18, with D perhaps matching TRBD1 (6 bases). Trimming cost V 0 bases and J 2 bases, with 10 bases left between them. Per the germline V gene, CDR1 is KGHSH and CDR2 is LQKENI. This CDR3 spans 16 amino acids. The CDR3 loop is CASSPPHRANTGELFF. In DNA form, the CDR3 reads TGTGCCAGCTCACCACCCCACAGGGCTAACACCGGGGAGCTGTTTTTT.

The chain carries TRBV7-9 and TRBJ2-3, with TRBD2 matching over 11 bases. Germline CDR1 and CDR2: SEHNR and FQNEAQ (reference sequence). V lost 1 base to trimming and J lost 3 bases; unmatched junction nucleotides: 0. This CDR3 is 15 amino acids long. The CDR3 loop reads CASSLGTSGTDTQYF. The CDR3 nucleotides are TGTGCCAGCAGCTTAGGGACTAGCGGGACAGATACGCAGTATTTT.

In this sample, this clone turned up a few times. This rearrangement joins TRBV18 to TRBJ2-7; D gene ambiguous. V lost 3 bases and J 5 bases, leaving 17 bases between the germline ends. This CDR3 is built from 15 residues. CDR1 and CDR2 (germline): KGHSH, LQKENI. The chain's CDR3 is CASSPVLPTSHEQYF. The DNA of the CDR3 is TGTGCCAGCTCACCGGTCCTACCTACTTCCCACGAGCAGTACTTC. Full variable domain (remainder filled in from reference TRBV18 and TRBJ2-7): NAGVMQNPRHLVRRRGQEARLRCSPMKGHSHVYWYRQLPEEGLKFMVYLQKENIIDESGMPKERFSAEFPKEGPSILRIQQVVRGDSAAYFCASSPVLPTSHEQYFGPGTRLTVT.

V and J are TRBV12-5 and TRBJ2-7; D is perhaps TRBD1 (6 bases). The CDR3 consists of 18 residues. The germline CDR1 and CDR2 sequences are LGHNT and FRNRAP. The V gene lost 1 base and the J gene lost 0 bases, with 19 bases spanning the gap. The CDR3 DNA follows: TGTGCTAGTGGTTTGGAGCTGGTTCAGGGGAGTAGCTCCTACGAGCAGTACTTC. It codes for CASGLELVQGSSSYEQYF.

The chain uses TRBV7-8 and TRBJ2-1, with a tentative D call TRBD1 (6 bases). Germline V gene data show CDR1 as SGHVS and CDR2 as FQNEAQ. The CDR3 consists of 15 residues. Trimming took off 5 bases at V and 5 bases at J, with 16 bases between the two ends. The CDR3 spells CASSTGQPRDNEQFF. The CDR3 bases are TGTGCCAGCAGCACCGGACAGCCCCGGGACAATGAGCAGTTCTTC.

The rearrangement joins TRBV6-6 to TRBJ1-2, with D possibly being TRBD1 (5 bases). V was cut by 7 bases and J by 5 bases, with 14 bases left in between. The CDR3 consists of 13 residues. Germline loops: CDR1 MNHNY, CDR2 SVGAGI (reference sequence). CDR3 in amino acids: CASTPSREYGYTF. DNA for the CDR3: TGTGCCAGCACCCCATCCAGGGAGTATGGCTACACCTTC.

The rearrangement links TRBV5-1 to TRBJ2-3; possible D gene TRBD1, 6 bases. This CDR3 contains 15 residues. Germline values: CDR1 SGHRS, CDR2 YFSETQ. V lost 4 bases and J 5 bases, leaving 17 bases between the germline ends. CDR3 sequence: CASSADSSAGDTQYF. The CDR3 region has the DNA TGCGCCAGCAGCGCGGACAGTTCGGCGGGAGATACGCAGTATTTT.

This sequence joins TRBV5-6 and TRBJ1-2; D ambiguous. V gave up 2 bases and J gave up 4 bases, with 18 bases separating them. The germline V gene has CDR1 SGHDT and CDR2 YYEEEE. The CDR3 runs 16 residues. Here the CDR3 DNA reads TGTGCCAGCAGCTTCGATGGAGATTCCTCCCTCTATGGCTACACCTTC. Its translation: CASSFDGDSSLYGYTF.

This rearrangement joins TRBV27 to TRBJ1-4, with 7 positions matching TRBD1. The CDR3 extends over 14 amino acids. V was clipped by 6 bases and J by 3 bases; unmatched bases: 4. Germline CDR1 reads MNHEY; CDR2 reads SMNVEV (reference sequence). CDR3 nucleotide sequence: TGTGCCAGCAGGAGACAGGGTGCTAATGAAAAACTGTTTTTT. Its translation is CASRRQGANEKLFF. Filled out from reference TRBV27 and TRBJ1-4, the complete variable domain reads EAQVTQNPRYLITVTGKKLTVTCSQNMNHEYMSWYRQDPGLGLRQIYYSMNVEVTDKGDVPEGYKVSRKEKRNFPLILESPSPNQTSLYFCASRRQGANEKLFFGSGTQLSVL.

The rearrangement joins TRBV5-1 to TRBJ1-5; TRBD1 matches at 8 bases. Germline V gives CDR1 SGHRS, CDR2 YFSETQ. This CDR3 has 17 amino acids. With 1 base clipped from V and 7 bases from J, the junction kept 13 bases outside the gene matches. CDR3 DNA: TGCGCCAGCAGCTTGTATCCCGGGACAGGTGGTCGGCAGCCCCAGCATTTT. It yields the protein CASSLYPGTGGRQPQHF.

With regard to this clone: The identical CDR3 is also encoded by other nucleotide sequences in the sample. This chain's CDR3 is CASSLAGVVNEQFF. The CDR3 DNA sequence: TGCGCCAGCAGCTTGGCCGGGGTAGTGAATGAGCAGTTCTTC. The rearrangement joins TRBV5-1 to TRBJ2-1; tentative D call: TRBD2 (5 bases). This CDR3 region has 14 residues. V was pared by 0 bases and J by 7 bases, with 11 bases between. Germline CDR1 is SGHRS and CDR2 is YFSETQ.